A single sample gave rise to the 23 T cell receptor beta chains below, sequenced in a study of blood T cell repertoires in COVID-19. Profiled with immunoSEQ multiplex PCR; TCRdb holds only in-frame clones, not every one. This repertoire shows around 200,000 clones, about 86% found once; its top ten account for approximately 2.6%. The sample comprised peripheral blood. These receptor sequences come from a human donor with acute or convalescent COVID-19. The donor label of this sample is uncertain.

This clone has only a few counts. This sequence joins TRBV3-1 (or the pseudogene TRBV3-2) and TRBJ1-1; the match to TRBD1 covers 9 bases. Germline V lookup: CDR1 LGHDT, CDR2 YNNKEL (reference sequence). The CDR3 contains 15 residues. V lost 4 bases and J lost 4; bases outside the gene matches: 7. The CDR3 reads CASSLPGQGITEAFF. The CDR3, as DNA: TGTGCCAGCAGCCTACCGGGACAGGGTATCACTGAAGCTTTCTTT.

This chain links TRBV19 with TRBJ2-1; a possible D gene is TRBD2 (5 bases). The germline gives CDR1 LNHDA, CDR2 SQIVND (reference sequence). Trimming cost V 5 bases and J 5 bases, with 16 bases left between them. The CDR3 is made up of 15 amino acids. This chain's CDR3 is CASSPNGLWNNEQFF. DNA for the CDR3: TGTGCCAGTAGTCCCAATGGACTCTGGAACAATGAGCAGTTCTTC.

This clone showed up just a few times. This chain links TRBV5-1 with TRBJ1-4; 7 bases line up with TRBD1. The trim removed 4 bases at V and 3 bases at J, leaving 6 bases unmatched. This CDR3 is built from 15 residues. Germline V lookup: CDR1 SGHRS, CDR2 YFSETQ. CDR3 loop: CASSIGQAPNEKLFF. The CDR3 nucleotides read TGCGCCAGCAGCATAGGACAGGCACCTAATGAAAAACTGTTTTTT.

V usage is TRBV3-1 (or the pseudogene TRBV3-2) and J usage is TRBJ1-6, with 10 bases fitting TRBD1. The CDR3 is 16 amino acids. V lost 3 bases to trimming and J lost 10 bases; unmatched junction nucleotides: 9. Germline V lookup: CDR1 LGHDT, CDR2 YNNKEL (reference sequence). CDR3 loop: CASSHDSGTGDSPLHF. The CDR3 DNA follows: TGTGCCAGCAGCCATGACAGTGGGACAGGGGACTCACCCCTCCACTTT.

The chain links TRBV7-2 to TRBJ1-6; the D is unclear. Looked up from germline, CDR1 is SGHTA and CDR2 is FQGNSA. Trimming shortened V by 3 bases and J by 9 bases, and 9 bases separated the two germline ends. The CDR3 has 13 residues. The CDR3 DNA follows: TGTGCCAGCAGCTTCCCCGGCGGTTCACCCCTCCACTTT. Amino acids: CASSFPGGSPLHF.

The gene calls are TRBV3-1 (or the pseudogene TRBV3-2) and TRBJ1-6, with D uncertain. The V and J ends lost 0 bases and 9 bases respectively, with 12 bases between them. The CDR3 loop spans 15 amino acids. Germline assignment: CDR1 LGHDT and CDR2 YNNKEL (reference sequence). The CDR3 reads CASSQDFGVSSPLHF. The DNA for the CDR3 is TGTGCCAGCAGCCAAGATTTTGGAGTTAGTTCACCCCTCCACTTT.

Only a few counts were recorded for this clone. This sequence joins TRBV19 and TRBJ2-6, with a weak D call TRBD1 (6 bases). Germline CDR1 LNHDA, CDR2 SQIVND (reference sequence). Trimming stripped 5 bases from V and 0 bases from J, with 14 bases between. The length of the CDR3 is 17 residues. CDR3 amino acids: CASSVARGPSGANVLTF. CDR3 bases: TGTGCCAGTAGTGTGGCCAGGGGCCCCTCTGGGGCCAACGTCCTGACTTTC.

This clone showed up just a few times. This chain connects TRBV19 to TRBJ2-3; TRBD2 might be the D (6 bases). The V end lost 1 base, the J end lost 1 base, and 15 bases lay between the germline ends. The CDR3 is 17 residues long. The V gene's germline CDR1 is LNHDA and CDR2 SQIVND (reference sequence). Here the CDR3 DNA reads TGTGCCAGTAGTATAGGGGCTAGCGTGGGACGCACAGATACGCAGTATTTT. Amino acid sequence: CASSIGASVGRTDTQYF. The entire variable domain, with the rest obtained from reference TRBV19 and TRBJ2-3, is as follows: DGGITQSPKYLFRKEGQNVTLSCEQNLNHDAMYWYRQDPGQGLRLIYYSQIVNDFQKGDIAEGYSVSREKKESFPLTVTSAQKNPTAFYLCASSIGASVGRTDTQYFGPGTRLTVL.

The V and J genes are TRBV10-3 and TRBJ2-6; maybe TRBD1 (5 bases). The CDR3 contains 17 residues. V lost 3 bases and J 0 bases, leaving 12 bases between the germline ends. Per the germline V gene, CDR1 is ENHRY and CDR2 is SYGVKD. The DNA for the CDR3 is TGTGCCATCAGTGACCTACCGCAGGGCTCTGGGGCCAACGTCCTGACTTTC. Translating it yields CAISDLPQGSGANVLTF.

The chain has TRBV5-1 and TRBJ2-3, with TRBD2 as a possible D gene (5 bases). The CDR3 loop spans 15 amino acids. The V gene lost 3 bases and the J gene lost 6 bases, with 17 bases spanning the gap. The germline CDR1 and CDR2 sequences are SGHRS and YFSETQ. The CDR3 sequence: CASSSDLPIWDTQYF. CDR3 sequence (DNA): TGCGCCAGCAGCTCGGACTTACCGATATGGGATACGCAGTATTTT.

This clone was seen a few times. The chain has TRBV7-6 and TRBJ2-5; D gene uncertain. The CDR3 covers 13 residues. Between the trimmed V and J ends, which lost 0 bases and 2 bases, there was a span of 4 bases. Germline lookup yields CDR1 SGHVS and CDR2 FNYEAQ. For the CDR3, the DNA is TGTGCCAGCAGCTTAGCCCCTCAAGAGACCCAGTACTTC. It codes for CASSLAPQETQYF.

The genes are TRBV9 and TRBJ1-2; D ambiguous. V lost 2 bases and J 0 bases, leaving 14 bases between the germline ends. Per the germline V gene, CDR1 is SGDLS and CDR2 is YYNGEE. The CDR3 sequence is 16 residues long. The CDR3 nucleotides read TGTGCCAGCAGCGTGATTCGGGTGGCAGCTAACTATGGCTACACCTTC. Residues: CASSVIRVAANYGYTF.

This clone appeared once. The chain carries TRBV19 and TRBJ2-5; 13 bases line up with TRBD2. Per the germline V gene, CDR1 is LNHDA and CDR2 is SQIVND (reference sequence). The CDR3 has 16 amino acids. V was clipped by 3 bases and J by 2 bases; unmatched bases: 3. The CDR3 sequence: CASSIGGLAGQETQYF. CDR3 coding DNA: TGTGCCAGTAGTATTGGGGGACTAGCGGGACAAGAGACCCAGTACTTC.

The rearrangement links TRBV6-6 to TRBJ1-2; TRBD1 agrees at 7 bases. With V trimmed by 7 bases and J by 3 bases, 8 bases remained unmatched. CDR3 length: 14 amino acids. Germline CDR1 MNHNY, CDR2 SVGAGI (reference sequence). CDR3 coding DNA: TGTGCCAGCATCTCCGCCGACAGGGACTATGGCTACACCTTC. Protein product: CASISADRDYGYTF.

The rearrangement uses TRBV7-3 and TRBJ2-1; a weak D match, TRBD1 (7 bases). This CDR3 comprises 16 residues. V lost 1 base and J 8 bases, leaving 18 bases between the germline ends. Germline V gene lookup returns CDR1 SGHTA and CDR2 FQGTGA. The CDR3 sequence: CASSLMPAGGFDEQFF. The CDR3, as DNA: TGTGCCAGCAGCTTAATGCCGGCAGGGGGGTTCGATGAGCAGTTCTTC.

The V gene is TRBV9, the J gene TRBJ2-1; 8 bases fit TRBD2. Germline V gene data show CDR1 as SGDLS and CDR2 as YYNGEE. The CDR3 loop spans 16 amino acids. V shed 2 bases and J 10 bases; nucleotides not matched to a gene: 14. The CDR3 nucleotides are TGTGCCAGCAGCGTCGCCCTAGCGGGTGGGGCTTTAGAGCAGTTCTTC. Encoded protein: CASSVALAGGALEQFF. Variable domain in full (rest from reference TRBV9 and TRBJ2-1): DSGVTQTPKHLITATGQRVTLRCSPRSGDLSVYWYQQSLDQGLQFLIQYYNGEERAKGNILERFSAQQFPDLHSELNLSSLELGDSALYFCASSVALAGGALEQFFGPGTRLTVL.

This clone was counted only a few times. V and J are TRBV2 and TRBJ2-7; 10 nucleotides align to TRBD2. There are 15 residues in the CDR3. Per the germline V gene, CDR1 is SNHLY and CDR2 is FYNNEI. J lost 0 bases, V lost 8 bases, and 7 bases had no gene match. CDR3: CASGALAGSSYEQYF. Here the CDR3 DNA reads TGTGCCAGCGGTGCACTAGCGGGAAGCTCCTACGAGCAGTACTTC.

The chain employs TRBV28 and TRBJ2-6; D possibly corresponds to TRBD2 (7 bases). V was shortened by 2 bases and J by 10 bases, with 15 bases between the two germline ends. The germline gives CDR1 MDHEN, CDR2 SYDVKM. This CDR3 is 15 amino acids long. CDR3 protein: CASSLRRGGMNVLTF. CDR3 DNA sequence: TGTGCCAGCAGTTTACGAAGGGGGGGTATGAACGTCCTGACTTTC.

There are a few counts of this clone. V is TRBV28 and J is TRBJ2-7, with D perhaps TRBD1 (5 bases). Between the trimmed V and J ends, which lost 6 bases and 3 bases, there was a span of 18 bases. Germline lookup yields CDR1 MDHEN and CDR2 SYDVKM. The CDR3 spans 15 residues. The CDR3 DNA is TGTGCCAGCAGCACGATTGGACACCTTGGCTACGAGCAGTACTTC. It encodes CASSTIGHLGYEQYF.

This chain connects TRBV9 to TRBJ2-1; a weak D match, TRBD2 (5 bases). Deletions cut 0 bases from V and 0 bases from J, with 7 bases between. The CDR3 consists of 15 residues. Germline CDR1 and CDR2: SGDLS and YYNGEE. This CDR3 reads CASSVVGSSYNEQFF. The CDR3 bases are TGTGCCAGCAGCGTAGTTGGGAGCTCCTACAATGAGCAGTTCTTC.

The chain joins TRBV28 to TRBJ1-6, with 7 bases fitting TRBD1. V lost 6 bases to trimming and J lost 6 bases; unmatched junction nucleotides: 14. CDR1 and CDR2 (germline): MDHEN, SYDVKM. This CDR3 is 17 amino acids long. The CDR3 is CASSPPSQGVRNSPLHF. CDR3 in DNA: TGTGCCAGCAGCCCCCCATCGCAGGGGGTACGTAATTCACCCCTCCACTTT. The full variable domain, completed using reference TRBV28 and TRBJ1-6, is DVKVTQSSRYLVKRTGEKVFLECVQDMDHENMFWYRQDPGLGLRLIYFSYDVKMKEKGDIPEGYSVSREKKERFSLILESASTNQTSMYLCASSPPSQGVRNSPLHFGNGTRLTVT.

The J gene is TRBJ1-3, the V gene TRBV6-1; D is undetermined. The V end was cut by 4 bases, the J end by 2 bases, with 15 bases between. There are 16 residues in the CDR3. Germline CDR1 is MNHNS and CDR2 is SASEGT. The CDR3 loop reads CASSGSWTEAGNTIYF. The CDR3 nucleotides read TGTGCCAGCAGTGGATCCTGGACGGAGGCTGGAAACACCATATATTTT.

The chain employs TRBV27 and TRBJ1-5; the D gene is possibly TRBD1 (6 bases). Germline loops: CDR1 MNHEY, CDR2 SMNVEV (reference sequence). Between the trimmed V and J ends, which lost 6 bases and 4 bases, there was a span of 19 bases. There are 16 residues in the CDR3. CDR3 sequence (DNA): TGTGCCAGCAGCCCCCTACAGGGCGGTCTAAATCAGCCCCAGCATTTT. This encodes CASSPLQGGLNQPQHF.